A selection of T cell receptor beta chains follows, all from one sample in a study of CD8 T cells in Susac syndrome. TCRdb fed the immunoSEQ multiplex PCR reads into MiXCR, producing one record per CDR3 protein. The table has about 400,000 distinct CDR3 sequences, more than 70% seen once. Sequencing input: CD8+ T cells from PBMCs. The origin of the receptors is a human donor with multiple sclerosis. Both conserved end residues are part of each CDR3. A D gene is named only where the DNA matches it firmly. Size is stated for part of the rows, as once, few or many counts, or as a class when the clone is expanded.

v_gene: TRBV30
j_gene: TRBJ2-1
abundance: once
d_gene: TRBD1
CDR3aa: CAWSVGTGHEQFF
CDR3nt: TGTGCCTGGAGTGTGGGGACAGGACATGAGCAGTTCTTC

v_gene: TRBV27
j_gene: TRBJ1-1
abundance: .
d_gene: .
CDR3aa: CASSPLQTNTEAFF
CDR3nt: TGTGCCAGCAGCCCCCTACAGACAAACACTGAAGCTTTCTTT

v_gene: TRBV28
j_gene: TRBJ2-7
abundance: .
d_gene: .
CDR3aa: CASSPPFGTYEQYF
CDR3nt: TGTGCCAGCAGTCCTCCCTTCGGGACCTACGAGCAGTACTTC

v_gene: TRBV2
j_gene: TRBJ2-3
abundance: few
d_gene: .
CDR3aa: CASSEDGASTDTQYF
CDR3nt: TGTGCCAGCAGTGAAGACGGGGCTAGCACAGATACGCAGTATTTT

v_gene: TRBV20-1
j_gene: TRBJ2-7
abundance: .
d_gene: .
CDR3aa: CSAETSSYEQYF
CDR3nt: TGCAGTGCTGAGACTAGCTCCTACGAGCAGTACTTC

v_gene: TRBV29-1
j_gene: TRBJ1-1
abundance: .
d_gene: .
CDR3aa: CSVEGSTEAFF
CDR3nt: TGCAGCGTTGAAGGGTCCACTGAAGCTTTCTTT

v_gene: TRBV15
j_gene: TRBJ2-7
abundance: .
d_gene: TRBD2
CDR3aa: CATSKWGGSYEQYF
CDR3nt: TGTGCCACTTCCAAGTGGGGGGGTAGTTACGAGCAGTACTTC

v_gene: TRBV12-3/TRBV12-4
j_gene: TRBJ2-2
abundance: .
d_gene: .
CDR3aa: CATRDGYGELFF
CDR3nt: TGTGCCACCAGGGACGGCTACGGGGAGCTGTTTTTT

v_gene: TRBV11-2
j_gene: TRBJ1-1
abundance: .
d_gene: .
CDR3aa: CASSPHVGENTEAFF
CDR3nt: TGTGCCAGCAGCCCCCATGTGGGGGAGAACACTGAAGCTTTCTTT

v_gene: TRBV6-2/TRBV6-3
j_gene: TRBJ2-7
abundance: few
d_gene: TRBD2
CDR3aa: CASLGTSGNYEQYF
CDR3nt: TGTGCCAGCCTCGGGACTAGCGGAAACTACGAGCAGTACTTC

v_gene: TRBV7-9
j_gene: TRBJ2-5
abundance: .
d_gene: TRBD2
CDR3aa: CASSLQRENGETQYF
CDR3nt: TGTGCCAGCAGCTTACAGCGGGAGAATGGAGAGACCCAGTACTTC

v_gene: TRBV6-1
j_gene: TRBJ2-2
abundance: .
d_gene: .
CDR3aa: CASSLSMEGGTGELFF
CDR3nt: TGTGCCAGCAGCCTCTCTATGGAGGGGGGCACCGGGGAGCTGTTTTTT

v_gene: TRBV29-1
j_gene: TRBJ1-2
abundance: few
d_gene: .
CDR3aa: CSVEETYGYTF
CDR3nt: TGCAGCGTTGAAGAAACCTATGGCTACACCTTC

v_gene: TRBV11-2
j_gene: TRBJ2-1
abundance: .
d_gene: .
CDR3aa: CASSLGRLDKLRSYNEQFF
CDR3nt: TGTGCCAGCAGCTTAGGCAGGTTGGACAAACTACGATCCTACAATGAGCAGTTCTTC

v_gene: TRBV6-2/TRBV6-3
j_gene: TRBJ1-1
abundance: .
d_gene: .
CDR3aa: CASSQDLFMNTEAFF
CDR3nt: TGTGCCAGCAGTCAGGACCTCTTCATGAACACTGAAGCTTTCTTT

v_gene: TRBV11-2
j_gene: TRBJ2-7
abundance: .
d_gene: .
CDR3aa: CASSFGTGGAYEQYF
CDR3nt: TGTGCCAGCAGCTTCGGGACCGGCGGCGCCTACGAGCAGTACTTC

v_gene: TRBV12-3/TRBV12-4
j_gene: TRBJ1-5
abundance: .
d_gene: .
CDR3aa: CASSWVPGGDSNQPQHF
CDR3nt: TGTGCCAGCAGTTGGGTACCTGGGGGAGATAGCAATCAGCCCCAGCATTTT

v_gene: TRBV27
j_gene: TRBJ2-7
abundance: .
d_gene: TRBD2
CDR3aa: CASSLGTSEHEQYF
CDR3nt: TGTGCCAGCAGTTTAGGGACTAGCGAACACGAGCAGTACTTC

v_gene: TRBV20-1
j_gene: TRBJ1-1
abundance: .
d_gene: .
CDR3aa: CSAYQTENTEAFF
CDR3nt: TGCAGTGCTTACCAGACAGAGAACACTGAAGCTTTCTTT

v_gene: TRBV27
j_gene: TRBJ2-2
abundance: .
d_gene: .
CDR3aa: CASSFLASAGELFF
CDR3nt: TGTGCCAGCAGTTTTCTGGCGTCGGCCGGGGAGCTGTTTTTT

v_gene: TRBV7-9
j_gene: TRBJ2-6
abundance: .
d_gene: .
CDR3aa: CASSQDSSGANVLTF
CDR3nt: TGTGCCAGCAGCCAAGACAGCTCTGGGGCCAACGTCCTGACTTTC

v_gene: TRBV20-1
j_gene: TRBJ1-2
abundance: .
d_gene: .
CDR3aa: CSAGRGREGYGYTF
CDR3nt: TGCAGTGCGGGGAGGGGCAGGGAGGGCTATGGCTACACCTTC

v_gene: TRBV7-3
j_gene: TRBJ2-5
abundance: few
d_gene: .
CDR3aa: CASSLNSQETQYF
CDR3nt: TGTGCCAGCAGCTTAAACAGCCAAGAGACCCAGTACTTC

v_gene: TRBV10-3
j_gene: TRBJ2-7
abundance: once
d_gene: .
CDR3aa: CAISEGGEITIYEQYF
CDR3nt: TGTGCCATCAGTGAGGGAGGAGAAATTACGATCTACGAGCAGTACTTC

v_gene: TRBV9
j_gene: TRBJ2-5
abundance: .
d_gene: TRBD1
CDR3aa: CASSTGVGQPVETQYF
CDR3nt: TGTGCCAGCAGCACCGGGGTGGGACAGCCCGTTGAGACCCAGTACTTC